The 25 T cell receptor beta chains below were found in one sample sequenced in a study of T cell repertoires in cytomegalovirus infection. TCRdb fed the reads into MiXCR, producing one record per CDR3 protein. This sample has hundreds of thousands of distinct CDR3 sequences, with 33% found just once. For these receptors, no antigen is known. Sequenced here: cultured PBMCs, sampled from culture after CMV antigen stimulation. The source of these receptors is a human donor in good health (CMV status not recorded). Some clones in this sample may be carry-over from other donors' samples.

This clonotype has more than one count but fewer than ten. The V call is TRBV11-3, the J call TRBJ1-1; 11 bases match TRBD1. The CDR3 sequence is 17 residues long. V dropped 3 bases and J dropped 1; count of bases not matched to a gene: 7. Looked up from germline, CDR1 is SGHNT and CDR2 is YENEEA. The CDR3 is CASSFGGTGGKNTEAFF. The CDR3 DNA sequence: TGTGCCAGCAGCTTTGGGGGGACAGGGGGGAAGAACACTGAAGCTTTCTTT.

The table lists this clonotype with a few counts. This chain connects TRBV5-5 to TRBJ2-3, with unresolved D. CDR1 and CDR2 (germline): SGHKS, YYEKEE (reference sequence). Trimming removed 2 bases from V and 2 bases from J, with 18 bases in between. This CDR3 contains 17 residues. This CDR3 is CASSFRDLTRATDTQYF. In nucleotides, the CDR3 is TGTGCCAGCAGCTTTAGAGATTTGACTCGGGCCACAGATACGCAGTATTTT.

This clonotype was detected only once. CDR3 nucleotide sequence: TGCGCCAGCAGCCAAGATGTGGGCCGTCGGAATGAAAAACTGTTTTTT. Its protein product is CASSQDVGRRNEKLFF. The chain combines TRBV4-3 with TRBJ1-4; no definite D call. The CDR3 has 16 residues. CDR1 is LGHNA, CDR2 YSLEER, per germline. Deletions cut 0 bases from V and 5 bases from J, with 13 bases between.

The J gene is TRBJ2-5, the V gene TRBV11-2; possibly TRBD1 or TRBD2 for D (7 bases each). Per the germline V gene, CDR1 is SGHAT and CDR2 is FQNNGV. The CDR3 sequence is 15 residues long. Trimming left V 4 bases short and J 4 bases short, with 16 bases between. CDR3 amino acids: CASSSNSGGGETQYF. The CDR3 region has the DNA TGTGCCAGCAGCTCGAACTCAGGGGGGGGAGAGACCCAGTACTTC.

The chain links TRBV4-1 to TRBJ2-3, with D possibly being TRBD1 or TRBD2 (5 bases each). Deletions cut 1 base from V and 0 bases from J, with 8 bases between. In germline, CDR1 is MGHRA, CDR2 YSYEKL. The CDR3 extends over 15 amino acids. The CDR3 nucleotides are TGCGCCAGCAGCCAAGGGGACGCAAGCACAGATACGCAGTATTTT. Amino acids: CASSQGDASTDTQYF.

This clonotype was picked up one time. The chain carries TRBV18 and TRBJ2-5; D is unresolved. CDR3 length: 12 residues. Germline CDR1 is KGHSH and CDR2 is LQKENI. The V end was cut by 1 base, the J end by 5 bases, with 5 bases between. The CDR3 region has the DNA TGTGCCAGCTCACCACTGATTGAGACCCAGTACTTC. Translated: CASSPLIETQYF.

This chain uses TRBV27 with TRBJ2-1; 11 bases fit TRBD2. This CDR3 contains 17 residues. The junction had 10 bases not matched to a gene; V was cut back by 5 bases and J by 4 bases. Germline assignment: CDR1 MNHEY and CDR2 SMNVEV (reference sequence). DNA of the CDR3: TGTGCCAGCAGTGCCCAGACTAGCGGGGCGGCTTACAATGAGCAGTTCTTC. Translating it yields CASSAQTSGAAYNEQFF.

The rearrangement uses TRBV12-3 or TRBV12-4 and TRBJ2-1; TRBD2 agrees at 7 bases. The CDR3 consists of 15 residues. The V gene end was trimmed by 6 bases and the J gene end by 7 bases; junction bases not matched to a gene: 12. CDR3 loop: CASSRRGGSPNEQFF. The DNA for the CDR3 is TGTGCCAGCAGCCGACGGGGCGGGAGTCCGAATGAGCAGTTCTTC.

This chain uses TRBV5-1 with TRBJ2-1, with D possibly called TRBD1 or TRBD2 (5 bases each). This CDR3 spans 14 amino acids. Germline V lookup: CDR1 SGHRS, CDR2 YFSETQ. Trimming cost V 4 bases and J 10 bases, with 18 bases left between them. CDR3 nucleotide sequence: TGCGCCAGCAGCCCGAGGGGCCGGACCTCAGAGCAGTTCTTC. Encoded protein: CASSPRGRTSEQFF. Looking up the rest from reference TRBV5-1 and TRBJ2-1 gives the full variable domain: KAGVTQTPRYLIKTRGQQVTLSCSPISGHRSVSWYQQTPGQGLQFLFEYFSETQRNKGNFPGRFSGRQFSNSRSEMNVSTLELGDSALYLCASSPRGRTSEQFFGPGTRLTVL.

The chain combines TRBV7-9 with TRBJ2-5, with 7 bases that match TRBD1. CDR1 SEHNR and CDR2 FQNEAQ come from the germline V gene (reference sequence). The CDR3 has 14 residues. V shed 8 bases, J shed 4 bases, and the junction held 10 bases outside the gene matches. The CDR3 region is CASPGEGAAETQYF. The CDR3 DNA is TGTGCCAGCCCGGGTGAGGGGGCAGCAGAGACCCAGTACTTC.

The V call is TRBV7-6, the J call TRBJ1-2; a possible D gene is TRBD1 (6 bases). Germline V CDR1 and CDR2: SGHVS, FNYEAQ. CDR3 length equals 15 residues. With 1 base removed from V and 0 bases from J, the gap between germline ends came to 9 bases. In nucleotides, the CDR3 is TGTGCCAGCAGCTTAGAGGGGGGAGCTAACTATGGCTACACCTTC. It specifies CASSLEGGANYGYTF.

This clonotype has only a few counts. The rearrangement links TRBV27 to TRBJ2-1, with D possibly matching TRBD2 (6 bases). The CDR3 contains 15 residues. The V end was cut by 0 bases, the J end by 8 bases, with 14 bases between. Germline CDR1 is MNHEY and CDR2 is SMNVEV (reference sequence). CDR3: CASSLSPGEWDEQFF. CDR3 DNA sequence: TGTGCCAGCAGTTTATCGCCGGGAGAATGGGATGAGCAGTTCTTC.

This clonotype showed up just a few times. The chain carries TRBV7-2 and TRBJ1-1; no clear D. Germline V gene sequence: CDR1 SGHTA, CDR2 FQGNSA. The length of the CDR3 is 13 residues. Trimming pared 5 bases from V and 5 bases from J, leaving 12 bases between. The DNA for the CDR3 is TGTGCCAGCAGCATACCTAGGAGAACTGAAGCTTTCTTT. It yields the protein CASSIPRRTEAFF.

This clonotype was seen a handful of times. The J gene is TRBJ2-1, the V gene TRBV28; the match to TRBD2 covers 15 bases. Trimming took 7 bases from V and 7 from J; bases not matched to a gene: 5. This CDR3 contains 15 residues. Germline V lookup: CDR1 MDHEN, CDR2 SYDVKM. CDR3 DNA sequence: TGTGCCAGCACCTTCGGGACTAGCGGGAGGAATGAGCAGTTCTTC. Protein product: CASTFGTSGRNEQFF.

The rearrangement uses TRBV27 and TRBJ2-1; D is tentatively TRBD1 or TRBD2 (5 bases each). Between the trimmed V and J ends, which lost 5 bases and 8 bases, there was a span of 25 bases. The germline V gene has CDR1 MNHEY and CDR2 SMNVEV (reference sequence). CDR3 size: 17 residues. The CDR3, as DNA: TGTGCCAGCAGTATCCAGGGCTCGTTTTACCGAGGGGATGAGCAGTTCTTC. It yields the protein CASSIQGSFYRGDEQFF.

This chain links TRBV7-2 with TRBJ1-2; weak D call: TRBD1 (5 bases). V lost 3 bases and J 5 bases, leaving 13 bases between the germline ends. CDR3 length equals 14 residues. Germline V gives CDR1 SGHTA, CDR2 FQGNSA. The CDR3, as DNA: TGTGCCAGCAGCTTCCCGACAGAGGGGTATGGCTACACCTTC. Amino acids: CASSFPTEGYGYTF.

The rearrangement links TRBV20-1 to TRBJ2-7, with D possibly TRBD2 on 6 matching bases. The CDR3 has 14 amino acids. V lost 3 bases, J lost 3 bases, and 15 bases lay in between. CDR1 is DFQATT, CDR2 SNEGSKA, per germline (reference sequence). The CDR3 loop is CSASSGLANYEQYF. Here the CDR3 DNA reads TGCAGTGCTAGTTCGGGGCTAGCGAACTACGAGCAGTACTTC.

V is TRBV4-3 and J is TRBJ2-3; a possible D gene is TRBD2 (6 bases). Germline CDR1 and CDR2: LGHNA and YSLEER. The CDR3 covers 15 residues. V lost 1 base and J 5 bases, leaving 13 bases between the germline ends. The CDR3: CASSQGLDDQDTQYF. The CDR3 DNA reads as TGCGCCAGCAGCCAAGGACTAGACGACCAAGATACGCAGTATTTT.

The V gene is TRBV11-3, the J gene TRBJ1-4; D is ambiguous. Germline V gene lookup returns CDR1 SGHNT and CDR2 YENEEA. V gave up 2 bases and J gave up 2 bases, with 12 bases separating them. The CDR3 spans 16 residues. DNA for the CDR3: TGTGCCAGCAGCTTATCAACCGGGAACACTAATGAAAAACTGTTTTTT. This translates into CASSLSTGNTNEKLFF.

The genes are TRBV7-2 and TRBJ2-4; tentative D call: TRBD2 (6 bases). CDR1 is SGHTA, CDR2 FQGNSA, per germline. CDR3 length: 17 residues. The V gene lost 1 base and the J gene lost 8 bases, with 21 bases spanning the gap. The chain's CDR3 is CASSLVPTSQVRDIQYF. In nucleotides, the CDR3 is TGTGCCAGCAGCTTAGTCCCCACTAGCCAAGTCAGGGACATTCAGTACTTC.

This clonotype was detected only a few times. The rearrangement joins TRBV7-2 to TRBJ2-2, with 13 bases matching TRBD2. The CDR3 extends over 16 amino acids. The germline V gene has CDR1 SGHTA and CDR2 FQGNSA. V dropped 4 bases and J dropped 4; count of bases not matched to a gene: 3. The CDR3 nucleotides are TGTGCCAGCAGCTCGAGGACTAGCGGGGGCACCGGGGAGCTGTTTTTT. Translated, it gives CASSSRTSGGTGELFF.

The chain has TRBV28 and TRBJ2-5; 9 nucleotides agree with TRBD1. Germline V CDR1 and CDR2: MDHEN, SYDVKM. The CDR3 consists of 17 residues. V lost 1 base, J lost 4 bases, and 10 bases stayed unmatched. The CDR3 nucleotides are TGTGCCAGCAGTTTATTTTGGGACCACAGGGGGCCAGAGACCCAGTACTTC. This codes for CASSLFWDHRGPETQYF.

This clonotype has just a few counts. The gene calls are TRBV11-2 and TRBJ1-2, with D possibly TRBD1 on 6 matching bases. CDR1 is SGHAT and CDR2 is FQNNGV in the germline V gene. The CDR3 spans 13 residues. The V gene lost 4 bases and the J gene lost 8 bases, with 14 bases spanning the gap. The CDR3 spells CASSSRQERGYTF. The CDR3 DNA is TGTGCCAGCAGCTCCCGACAGGAGAGGGGCTACACCTTC.

The chain couples TRBV12-3 or TRBV12-4 to TRBJ1-2; weak D call: TRBD1 (6 bases). V was cut by 7 bases and J by 2 bases, with 17 bases left in between. There are 15 residues in the CDR3. CDR3 sequence reads: CASNSSPGTNYGYTF. CDR3 nucleotide sequence: TGTGCCAGCAACTCGAGCCCCGGGACAAACTATGGCTACACCTTC.

This clonotype was found a few times. V and J are TRBV28 and TRBJ1-2, with a possible D match to TRBD1 (5 bases). CDR1 is MDHEN and CDR2 is SYDVKM in the germline V gene. The CDR3 has 13 amino acids. Trimming left V 5 bases short and J 4 bases short, with 11 bases between. CDR3 coding DNA: TGTGCCAGCAGTCAGGACACTTTCTATGGCTACACCTTC. It is translated as CASSQDTFYGYTF.